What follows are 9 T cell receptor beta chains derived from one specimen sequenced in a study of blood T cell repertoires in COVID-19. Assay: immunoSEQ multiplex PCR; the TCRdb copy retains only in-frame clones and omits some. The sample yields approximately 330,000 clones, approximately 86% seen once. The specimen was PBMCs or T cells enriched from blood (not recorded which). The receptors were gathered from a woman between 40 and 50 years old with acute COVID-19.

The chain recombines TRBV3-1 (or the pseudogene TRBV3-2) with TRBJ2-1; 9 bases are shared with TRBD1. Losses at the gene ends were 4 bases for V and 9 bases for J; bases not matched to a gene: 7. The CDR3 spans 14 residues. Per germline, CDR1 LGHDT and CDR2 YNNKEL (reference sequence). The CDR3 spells CASSRQGVGGEQFF. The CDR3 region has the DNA TGTGCCAGCAGCCGACAGGGGGTCGGTGGTGAGCAGTTCTTC.

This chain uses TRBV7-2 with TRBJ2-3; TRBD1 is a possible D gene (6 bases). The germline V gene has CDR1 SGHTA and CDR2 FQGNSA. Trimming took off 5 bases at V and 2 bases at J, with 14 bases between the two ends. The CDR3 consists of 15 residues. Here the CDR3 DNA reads TGTGCCAGCAGCCCCAGTGGGGGCTCCACAGATACGCAGTATTTT. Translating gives CASSPSGGSTDTQYF.

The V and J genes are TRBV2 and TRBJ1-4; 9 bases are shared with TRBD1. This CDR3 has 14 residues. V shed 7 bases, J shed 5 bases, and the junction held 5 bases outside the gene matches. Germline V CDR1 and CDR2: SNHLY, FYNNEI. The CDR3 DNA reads TGTGCCAGCACCAGGGACAGGGTAAATGAAAAACTGTTTTTT. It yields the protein CASTRDRVNEKLFF.

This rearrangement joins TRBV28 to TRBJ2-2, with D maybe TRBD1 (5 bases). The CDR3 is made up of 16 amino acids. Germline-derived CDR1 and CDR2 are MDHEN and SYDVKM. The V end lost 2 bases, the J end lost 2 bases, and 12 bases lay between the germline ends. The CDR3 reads CASSLRSRANTGELFF. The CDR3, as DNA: TGTGCCAGCAGTTTAAGGAGCAGGGCCAACACCGGGGAGCTGTTTTTT.

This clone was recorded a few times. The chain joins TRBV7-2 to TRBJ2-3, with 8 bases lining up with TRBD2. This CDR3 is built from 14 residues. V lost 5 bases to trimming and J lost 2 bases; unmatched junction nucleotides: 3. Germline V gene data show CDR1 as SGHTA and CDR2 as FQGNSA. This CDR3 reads CASSRGGFTDTQYF. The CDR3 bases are TGTGCCAGCAGCCGGGGGGGGTTCACAGATACGCAGTATTTT.

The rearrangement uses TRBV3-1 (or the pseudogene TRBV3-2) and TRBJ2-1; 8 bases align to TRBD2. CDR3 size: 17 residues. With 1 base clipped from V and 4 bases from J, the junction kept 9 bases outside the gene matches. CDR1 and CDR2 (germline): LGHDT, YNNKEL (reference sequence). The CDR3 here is CASSQGRSLAVYNEQFF. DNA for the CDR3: TGTGCCAGCAGCCAAGGGCGTTCACTAGCGGTTTACAATGAGCAGTTCTTC.

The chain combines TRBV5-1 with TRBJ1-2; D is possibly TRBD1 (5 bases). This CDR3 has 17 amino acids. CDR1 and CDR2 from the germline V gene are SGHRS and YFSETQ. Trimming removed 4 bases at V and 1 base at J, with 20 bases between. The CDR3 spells CASSERGSRTFNYGYTF. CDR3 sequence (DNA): TGCGCCAGCAGCGAAAGGGGCAGCCGGACGTTTAACTATGGCTACACCTTC.

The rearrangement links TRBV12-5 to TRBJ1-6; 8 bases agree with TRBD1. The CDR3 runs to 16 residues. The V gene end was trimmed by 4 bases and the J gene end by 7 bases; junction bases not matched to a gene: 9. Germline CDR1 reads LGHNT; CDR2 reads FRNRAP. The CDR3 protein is CASGSPRTGNNSPLHF. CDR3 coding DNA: TGTGCTAGTGGTTCACCCCGGACAGGGAACAATTCACCCCTCCACTTT.

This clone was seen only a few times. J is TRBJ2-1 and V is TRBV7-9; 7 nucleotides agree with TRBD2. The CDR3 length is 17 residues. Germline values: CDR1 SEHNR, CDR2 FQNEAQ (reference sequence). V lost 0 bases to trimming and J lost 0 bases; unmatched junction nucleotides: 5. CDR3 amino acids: CASSLAASGVSYNEQFF. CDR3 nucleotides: TGTGCCAGCAGCTTAGCGGCTAGCGGAGTCTCCTACAATGAGCAGTTCTTC.